What follows describes a single T cell receptor beta chain. TCRdb keeps only in-frame clones here, not all; method: immunoSEQ multiplex PCR. The sample lists about 330,000 clones; approximately 89% were seen once. These data belong to a study of blood T cell repertoires in COVID-19. The CDR3 contains 15 residues. The V segment lost 4 bases and the J segment 0 bases; nucleotides outside the gene matches: 2. Per germline, CDR1 LGHDT and CDR2 YNNKEL (reference sequence). This receptor was obtained from a woman aged 25 to 45 who had recovered from COVID-19. The sample comprised PBMCs or T cells enriched from blood (not recorded which). The J gene is TRBJ1-5, the V gene TRBV3-1 (or the pseudogene TRBV3-2); TRBD1 aligns across 8 bases. The CDR3 here is CASSLGTGSNQPQHF. Here the CDR3 DNA reads TGTGCCAGCAGCCTTGGGACAGGTAGCAATCAGCCCCAGCATTTT.